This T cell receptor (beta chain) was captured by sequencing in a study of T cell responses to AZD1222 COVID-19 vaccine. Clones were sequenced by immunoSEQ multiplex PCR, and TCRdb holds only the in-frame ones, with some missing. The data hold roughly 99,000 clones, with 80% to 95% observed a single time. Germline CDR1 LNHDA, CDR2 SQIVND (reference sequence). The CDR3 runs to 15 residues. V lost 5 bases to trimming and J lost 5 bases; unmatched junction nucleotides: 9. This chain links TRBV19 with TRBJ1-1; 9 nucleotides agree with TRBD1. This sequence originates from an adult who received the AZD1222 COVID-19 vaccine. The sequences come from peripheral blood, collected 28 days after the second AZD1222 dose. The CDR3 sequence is CASSDAGTGRTEAFF. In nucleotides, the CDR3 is TGTGCCAGTAGTGACGCCGGGACAGGGAGGACTGAAGCTTTCTTT.